This T cell receptor beta chain came from a study of T cell responses to AZD1222 COVID-19 vaccine. Findings of the study overall: The donor cohort was predominantly white British with a female majority, and clonal diversity may have been underestimated. Baseline serostatus was positive in only six AZD1222 recipients. Receipt of two AZD1222 doses was followed by a rise in Spike-specific TCR breadth and depth.

V shed 6 bases, J shed 4 bases, and the junction held 10 bases outside the gene matches. Germline V CDR1 and CDR2: MNHEY, SMNVEV (reference sequence). This CDR3 spans 15 amino acids. Profiled with immunoSEQ multiplex PCR; TCRdb holds only in-frame clones, not every one. This table holds about 150,000 clones, 92% found once. This clone was observed a single time. The antigen is undetermined. This TCR was recovered from an adult in good health. The rearrangement joins TRBV27 to TRBJ1-2, with 8 bases lining up with TRBD1. The source was peripheral blood, collected on day 0 of AZD1222 vaccination. The CDR3 protein is CASRGGTGNLYGYTF. The CDR3 nucleotides read TGTGCCAGCAGGGGGGGGACAGGAAATCTCTATGGCTACACCTTC.